The source of this T cell receptor beta chain is a study of T cells in Graves' hyperthyroidism and ophthalmopathy. The J segment lost 0 bases and the V segment lost 10 bases, leaving 9 bases of the junction unmatched. CDR3 length equals 16 residues. Authors of the study amplified TCR beta CDR3 regions from RNA transcripts. The primer set for the first-round RT-PCR of the TCR CDR3 was HTBI. TCRdb re-derived calls from the multiplex PCR reads in MiXCR, one entry per CDR3 protein. This table holds some 560,000 distinct CDR3 sequences, approximately 14% found once. This clonotype was obtained from a woman in her thirties with Graves' hyperthyroidism. The sequenced sample consisted of blood. This chain links TRBV12-3 or TRBV12-4 with TRBJ2-3; 11 bases match TRBD2. The CDR3 bases are TGTGCCACGGCGAGGACTAGCGGGCCTAGCACAGATACGCAGTATTTT. As protein: CATARTSGPSTDTQYF.